This T cell receptor (beta chain) came from a study of T cells in Graves' hyperthyroidism and ophthalmopathy. TCR beta CDR3 regions were amplified from RNA transcripts. The HTBI primer set was used in a first-round RT-PCR of the TCR CDR3. TCRdb fed the multiplex PCR reads into MiXCR, producing one record per CDR3 protein. This table has over 500,000 distinct CDR3 sequences, roughly 15% appearing once. The germline V gene has CDR1 MDHEN and CDR2 SYDVKM. The CDR3 covers 15 residues. With 6 bases removed from V and 4 bases from J, the gap between germline ends came to 16 bases. Study findings and constraints: Ophthalmopathy, which appeared later, was predicted by the model a median roughly 6.5 months before onset. Most clonotypes expanded in thyroid above 0.001 were likewise present in blood.

This clonotype was seen many times. No antigen is known for it. Source material: blood. The TCR comes from a woman in her thirties or forties with Graves' hyperthyroidism. The V and J genes are TRBV28 and TRBJ2-1; TRBD1 or TRBD2 may be the D gene (6 bases each). CDR3 bases: TGTGCCAGCAGGACACCGGAGGGGACATACAATGAGCAGTTCTTC. It is translated as CASRTPEGTYNEQFF.